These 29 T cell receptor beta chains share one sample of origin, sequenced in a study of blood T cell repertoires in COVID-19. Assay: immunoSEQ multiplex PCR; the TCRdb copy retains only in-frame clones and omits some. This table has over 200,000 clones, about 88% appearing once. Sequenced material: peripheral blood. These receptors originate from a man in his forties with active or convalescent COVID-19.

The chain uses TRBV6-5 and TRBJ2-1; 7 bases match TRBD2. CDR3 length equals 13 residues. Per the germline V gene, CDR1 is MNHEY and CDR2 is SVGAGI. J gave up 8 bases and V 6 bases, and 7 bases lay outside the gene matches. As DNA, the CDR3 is TGTGCCAGCAGGACGGGACTAATAGATGAGCAGTTCTTC. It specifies CASRTGLIDEQFF.

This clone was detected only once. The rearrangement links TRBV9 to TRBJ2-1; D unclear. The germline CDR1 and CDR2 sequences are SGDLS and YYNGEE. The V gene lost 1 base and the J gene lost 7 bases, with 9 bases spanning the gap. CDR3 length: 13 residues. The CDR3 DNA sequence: TGTGCCAGCAGCGTATCGGGTGTGAATGAGCAGTTCTTC. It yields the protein CASSVSGVNEQFF.

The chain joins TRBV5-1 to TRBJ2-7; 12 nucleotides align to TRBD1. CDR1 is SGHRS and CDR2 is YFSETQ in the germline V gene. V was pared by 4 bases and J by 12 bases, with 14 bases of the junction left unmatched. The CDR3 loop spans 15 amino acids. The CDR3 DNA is TGCGCCAGCAGCCCCTATGGGGGGACAGGGGGCGCCGGGTACTTC. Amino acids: CASSPYGGTGGAGYF.

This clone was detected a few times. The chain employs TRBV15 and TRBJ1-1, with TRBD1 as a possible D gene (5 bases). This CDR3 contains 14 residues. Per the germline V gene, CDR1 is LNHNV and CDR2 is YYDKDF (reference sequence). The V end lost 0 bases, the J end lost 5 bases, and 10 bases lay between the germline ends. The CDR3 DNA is TGTGCCACCAGCAGAGATTTAAAGGGGACTGAAGCTTTCTTT. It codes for CATSRDLKGTEAFF.

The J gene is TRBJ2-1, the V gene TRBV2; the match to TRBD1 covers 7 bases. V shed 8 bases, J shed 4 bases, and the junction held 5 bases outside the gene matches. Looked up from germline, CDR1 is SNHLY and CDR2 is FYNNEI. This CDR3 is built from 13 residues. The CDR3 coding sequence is TGTGCCAGCGCCCGGGACAGTTACAATGAGCAGTTCTTC. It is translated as CASARDSYNEQFF.

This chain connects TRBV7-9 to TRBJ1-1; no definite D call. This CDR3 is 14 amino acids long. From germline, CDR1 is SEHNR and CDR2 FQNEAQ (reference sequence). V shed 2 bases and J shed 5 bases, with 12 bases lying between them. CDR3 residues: CASSLTTGITEAFF. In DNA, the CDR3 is TGTGCCAGCAGCTTAACTACGGGAATAACTGAAGCTTTCTTT.

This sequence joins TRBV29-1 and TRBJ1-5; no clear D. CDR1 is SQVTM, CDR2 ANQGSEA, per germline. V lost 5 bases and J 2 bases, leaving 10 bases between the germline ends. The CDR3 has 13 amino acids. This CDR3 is CSVQEGGNQPQHF. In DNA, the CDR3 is TGCAGCGTTCAGGAGGGAGGCAATCAGCCCCAGCATTTT.

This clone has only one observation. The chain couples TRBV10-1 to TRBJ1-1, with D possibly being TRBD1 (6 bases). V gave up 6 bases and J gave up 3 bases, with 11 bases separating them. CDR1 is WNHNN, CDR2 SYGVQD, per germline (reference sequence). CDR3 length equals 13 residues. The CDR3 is CASRGGRHTEAFF. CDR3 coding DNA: TGCGCCAGCAGAGGGGGACGGCACACTGAAGCTTTCTTT.

This chain's CDR3 is CASSFSGTDSNQPQHF. CDR3 DNA: TGTGCCAGCAGCTTCTCCGGGACAGATAGCAATCAGCCCCAGCATTTT. The chain links TRBV7-2 to TRBJ1-5; 7 bases are shared with TRBD1. The germline gives CDR1 SGHTA, CDR2 FQGNSA. V was pared by 3 bases and J by 0 bases, with 5 bases of the junction left unmatched. This CDR3 comprises 16 residues.

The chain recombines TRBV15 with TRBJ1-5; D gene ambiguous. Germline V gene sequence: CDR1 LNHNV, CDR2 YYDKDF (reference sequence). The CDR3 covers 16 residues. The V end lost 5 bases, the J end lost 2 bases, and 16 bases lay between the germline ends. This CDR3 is CATSRGRRGGNQPQHF. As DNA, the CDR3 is TGTGCCACCAGCCGAGGACGACGTGGAGGCAATCAGCCCCAGCATTTT.

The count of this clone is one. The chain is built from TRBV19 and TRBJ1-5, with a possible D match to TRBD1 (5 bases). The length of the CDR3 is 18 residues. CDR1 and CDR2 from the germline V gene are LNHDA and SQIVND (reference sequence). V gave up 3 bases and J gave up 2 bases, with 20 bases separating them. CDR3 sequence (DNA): TGTGCCAGTAGTATCGCCCCCTCCCGGGGGATGGGCAATCAGCCCCAGCATTTT. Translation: CASSIAPSRGMGNQPQHF. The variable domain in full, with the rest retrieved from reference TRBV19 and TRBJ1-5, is DGGITQSPKYLFRKEGQNVTLSCEQNLNHDAMYWYRQDPGQGLRLIYYSQIVNDFQKGDIAEGYSVSREKKESFPLTVTSAQKNPTAFYLCASSIAPSRGMGNQPQHFGDGTRLSIL.

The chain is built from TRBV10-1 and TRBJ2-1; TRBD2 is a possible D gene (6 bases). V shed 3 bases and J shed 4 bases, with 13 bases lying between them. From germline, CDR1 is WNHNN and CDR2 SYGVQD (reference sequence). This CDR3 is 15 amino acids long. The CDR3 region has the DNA TGCGCCAGCAGTGAAGTGGGAGGCCGTTACAATGAGCAGTTCTTC. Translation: CASSEVGGRYNEQFF.

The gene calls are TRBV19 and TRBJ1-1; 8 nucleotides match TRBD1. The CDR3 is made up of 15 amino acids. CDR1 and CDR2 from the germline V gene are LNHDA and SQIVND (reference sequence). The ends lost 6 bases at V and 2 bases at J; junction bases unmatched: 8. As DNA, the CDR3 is TGTGCCAGTAGGACGACAGGGGCTCTTAACACTGAAGCTTTCTTT. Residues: CASRTTGALNTEAFF.

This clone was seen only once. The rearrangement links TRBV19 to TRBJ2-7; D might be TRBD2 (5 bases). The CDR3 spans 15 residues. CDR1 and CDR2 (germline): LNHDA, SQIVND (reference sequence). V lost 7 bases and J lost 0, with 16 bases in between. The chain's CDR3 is CASTPDFRSSYEQYF. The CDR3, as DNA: TGTGCCAGTACCCCGGACTTCCGAAGCTCCTACGAGCAGTACTTC. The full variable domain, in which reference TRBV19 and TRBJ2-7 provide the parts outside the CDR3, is DGGITQSPKYLFRKEGQNVTLSCEQNLNHDAMYWYRQDPGQGLRLIYYSQIVNDFQKGDIAEGYSVSREKKESFPLTVTSAQKNPTAFYLCASTPDFRSSYEQYFGPGTRLTVT.

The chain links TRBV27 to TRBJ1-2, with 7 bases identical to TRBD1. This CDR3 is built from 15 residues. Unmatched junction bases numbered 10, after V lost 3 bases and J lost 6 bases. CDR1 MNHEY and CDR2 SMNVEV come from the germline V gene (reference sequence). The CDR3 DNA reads TGTGCCAGCAGTTTTAGACAGGGTATATTTGATGGCTACACCTTC. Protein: CASSFRQGIFDGYTF.

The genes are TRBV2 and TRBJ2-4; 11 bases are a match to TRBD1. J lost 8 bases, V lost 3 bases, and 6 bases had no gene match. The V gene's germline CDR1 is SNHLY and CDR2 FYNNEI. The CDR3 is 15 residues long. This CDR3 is CASSDRGQGVDIQYF. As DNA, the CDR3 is TGTGCCAGCAGTGATCGGGGACAGGGGGTTGACATTCAGTACTTC. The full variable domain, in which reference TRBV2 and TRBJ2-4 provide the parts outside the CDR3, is EPEVTQTPSHQVTQMGQEVILRCVPISNHLYFYWYRQILGQKVEFLVSFYNNEISEKSEIFDDQFSVERPDGSNFTLKIRSTKLEDSAMYFCASSDRGQGVDIQYFGAGTRLSVL.

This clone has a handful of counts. This chain's CDR3 is CASSGRATGQPQHF. Here the CDR3 DNA reads TGTGCCAGCAGTGGTAGGGCTACGGGGCAGCCCCAGCATTTT. The chain employs TRBV2 and TRBJ1-5; no clear D. Germline V gives CDR1 SNHLY, CDR2 FYNNEI. The CDR3 has 14 residues. V lost 4 bases and J 7 bases, leaving 14 bases between the germline ends.

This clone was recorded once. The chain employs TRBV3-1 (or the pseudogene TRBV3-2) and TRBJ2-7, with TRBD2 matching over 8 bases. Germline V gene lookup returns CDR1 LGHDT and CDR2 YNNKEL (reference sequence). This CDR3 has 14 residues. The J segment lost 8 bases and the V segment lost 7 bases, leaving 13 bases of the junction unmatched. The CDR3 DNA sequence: TGTGCCAGCACTCCAGGACTAGCCGCTACGAAGCAGTACTTC. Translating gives CASTPGLAATKQYF.

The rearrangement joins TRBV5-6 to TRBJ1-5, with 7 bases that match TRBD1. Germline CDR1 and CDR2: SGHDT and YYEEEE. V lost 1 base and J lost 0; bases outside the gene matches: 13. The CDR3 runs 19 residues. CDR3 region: CASSLKGGGWVYSNQPQHF. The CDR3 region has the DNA TGTGCCAGCAGCTTGAAAGGGGGCGGGTGGGTTTATAGCAATCAGCCCCAGCATTTT.

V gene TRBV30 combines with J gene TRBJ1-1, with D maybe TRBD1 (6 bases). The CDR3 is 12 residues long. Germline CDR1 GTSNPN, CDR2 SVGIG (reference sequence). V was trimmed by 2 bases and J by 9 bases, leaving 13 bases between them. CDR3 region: CAWSKTGSQAFF. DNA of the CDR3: TGTGCCTGGAGTAAAACAGGGTCGCAAGCTTTCTTT.

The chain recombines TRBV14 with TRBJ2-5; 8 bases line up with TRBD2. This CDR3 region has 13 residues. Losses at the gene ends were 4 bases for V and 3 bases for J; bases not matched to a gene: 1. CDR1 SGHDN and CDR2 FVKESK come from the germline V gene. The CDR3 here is CASSRSGEETQYF. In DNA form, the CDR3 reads TGTGCCAGCAGCCGTAGCGGGGAAGAGACCCAGTACTTC.

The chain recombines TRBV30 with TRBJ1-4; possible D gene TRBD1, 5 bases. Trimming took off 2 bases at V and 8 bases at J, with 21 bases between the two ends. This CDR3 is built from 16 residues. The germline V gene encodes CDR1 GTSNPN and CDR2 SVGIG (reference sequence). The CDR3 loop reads CAWSTRILWGGEKLFF. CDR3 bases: TGTGCCTGGAGTACCAGAATCCTTTGGGGGGGAGAAAAACTGTTTTTT. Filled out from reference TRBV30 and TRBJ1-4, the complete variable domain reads SQTIHQWPATLVQPVGSPLSLECTVEGTSNPNLYWYRQAAGRGLQLLFYSVGIGQISSEVPQNLSASRPQDRQFILSSKKLLLSDSGFYLCAWSTRILWGGEKLFFGSGTQLSVL.

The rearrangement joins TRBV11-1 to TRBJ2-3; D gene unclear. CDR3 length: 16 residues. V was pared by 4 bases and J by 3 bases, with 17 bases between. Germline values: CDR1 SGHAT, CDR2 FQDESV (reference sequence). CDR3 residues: CASSSLGYAETDTQYF. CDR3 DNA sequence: TGTGCCAGCAGCTCCCTCGGGTACGCGGAAACAGATACGCAGTATTTT.

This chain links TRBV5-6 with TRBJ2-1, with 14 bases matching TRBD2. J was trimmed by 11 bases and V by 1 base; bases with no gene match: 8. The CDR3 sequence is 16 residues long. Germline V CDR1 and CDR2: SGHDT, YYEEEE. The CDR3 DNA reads TGTGCCAGCAGCTTGTTTGGACTAGCGGGAGGCCAACAGCAGTTCTTC. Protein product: CASSLFGLAGGQQQFF.

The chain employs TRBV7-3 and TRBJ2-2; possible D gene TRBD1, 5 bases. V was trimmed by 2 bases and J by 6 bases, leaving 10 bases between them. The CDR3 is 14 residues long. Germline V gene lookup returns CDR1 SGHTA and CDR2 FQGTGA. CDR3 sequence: CASSLQSGSGELFF. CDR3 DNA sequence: TGTGCCAGCAGCTTACAGTCAGGGTCCGGGGAGCTGTTTTTT.

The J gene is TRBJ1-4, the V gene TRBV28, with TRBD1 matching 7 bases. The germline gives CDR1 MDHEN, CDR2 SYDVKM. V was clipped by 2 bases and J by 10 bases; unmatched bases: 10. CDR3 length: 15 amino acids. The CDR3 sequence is CASSLSEGGAGKLFF. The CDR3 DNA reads TGTGCCAGCAGTTTAAGTGAAGGGGGCGCGGGAAAACTGTTTTTT.

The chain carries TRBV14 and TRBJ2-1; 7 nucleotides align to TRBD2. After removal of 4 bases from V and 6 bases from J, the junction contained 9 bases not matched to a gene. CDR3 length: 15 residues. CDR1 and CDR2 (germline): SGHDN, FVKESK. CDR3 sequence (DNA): TGTGCCAGCAGCCCCCGTGCCAGCGGGATCAATGAGCAGTTCTTC. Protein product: CASSPRASGINEQFF.

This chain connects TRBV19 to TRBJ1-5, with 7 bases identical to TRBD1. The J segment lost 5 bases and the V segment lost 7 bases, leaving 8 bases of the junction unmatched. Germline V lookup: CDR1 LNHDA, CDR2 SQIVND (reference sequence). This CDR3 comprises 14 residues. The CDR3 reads CASIEQGRYQPQHF. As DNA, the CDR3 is TGTGCCAGTATCGAACAGGGGCGGTATCAGCCCCAGCATTTT.

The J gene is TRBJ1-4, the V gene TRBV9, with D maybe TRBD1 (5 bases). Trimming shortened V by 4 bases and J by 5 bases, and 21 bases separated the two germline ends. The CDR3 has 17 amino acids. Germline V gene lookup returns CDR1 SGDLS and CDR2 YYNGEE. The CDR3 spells CASSPSTGDAENEKLFF. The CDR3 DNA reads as TGTGCCAGCAGCCCCTCAACGGGGGACGCAGAAAATGAAAAACTGTTTTTT.